This TCR beta chain is from a study of T-cell memory formation after mild COVID-19. Study overall: Largely donor-specific sequence clusters came from two donors.

The germline V and J ends were trimmed by 8 bases and 6 bases, with 13 bases remaining between them. CDR3 length equals 13 residues. CDR1 SGHVS and CDR2 FNYEAQ come from the germline V gene. TCRdb re-called the 5' RACE reads through MiXCR, storing one row per CDR3 protein. Found here are roughly 560,000 distinct CDR3 sequences, about a fifth of them singletons; the top ten hold around 12%. The material sequenced was PBMCs or a T cell subset sorted from them (not recorded which). The chain combines TRBV7-6 with TRBJ1-4, with D unclear. The receptor was isolated from an adult woman who had mild COVID-19 (a few samples of this study predate the infection). Cell type and time point are not known. The CDR3 is CASSGLGDEKLFF. For the CDR3, the DNA is TGTGCCAGCTCTGGACTTGGGGATGAAAAACTGTTTTTT.